This is a list of T cell receptor beta chains from one sample in a study of blood T cell repertoires in COVID-19. Sequenced by immunoSEQ multiplex PCR; TCRdb stores in-frame clones only, minus some. The repertoire holds approximately 110,000 clones, with 85% as singletons. Sequenced input: peripheral blood. The receptors were gathered from a man aged 50 to 60 with acute or convalescent COVID-19. CDR3s include the opening cysteine and the closing phenylalanine or tryptophan. D genes are given only for firm matches. Rows give clone size only sometimes, using once, few, many, or a class for an expanded clone.

TRBJ1-2 TRBV5-1 - - CASSLGTETYGYTF TGCGCCAGCAGCTTGGGGACAGAGACCTATGGCTACACCTTC
TRBJ1-6 TRBV11-3 - - CASSLGEVTANSPLHF TGTGCCAGCAGCTTAGGGGAGGTGACGGCAAATTCACCCCTCCACTTT
TRBJ1-2 TRBV6-4 - - CASSDMGHGYTF TGTGCCAGCAGTGACATGGGCCACGGCTACACCTTC
TRBJ2-6 TRBV5-1 - - CASSFVGGSGANVLTF TGCGCCAGCAGCTTTGTAGGGGGCTCTGGGGCCAACGTCCTGACTTTC
TRBJ2-1 TRBV7-8 - TRBD2 CASSLGTRTSGSSYNEQFF TGTGCCAGCAGCTTAGGTACTCGGACTAGCGGGAGCTCCTACAATGAGCAGTTCTTC
TRBJ2-7 TRBV9 few TRBD2 CASSTDGLAGDEQYF TGTGCCAGCAGCACCGACGGTCTAGCGGGAGACGAGCAGTACTTC
TRBJ2-3 TRBV7-2 - TRBD2 CASSPPLSQGTSGTQYF TGTGCCAGCAGCCCCCCGTTATCGCAGGGGACTAGCGGTACGCAGTATTTT
TRBJ2-6 TRBV10-3 - - CAISDPGAGANVLTF TGTGCCATCAGTGACCCAGGGGCTGGGGCCAACGTCCTGACTTTC
TRBJ2-2 TRBV7-9 - TRBD1 CASSPGQGDTGELFF TGTGCCAGCAGCCCGGGACAGGGGGACACCGGGGAGCTGTTTTTT
TRBJ2-1 TRBV6-5 - - CASSFGNSYNEQFF TGTGCCAGCAGTTTCGGGAACTCCTACAATGAGCAGTTCTTC
TRBJ1-6 TRBV7-9 - - CASSLDSRGNSPLHF TGTGCCAGCAGTTTAGACTCCCGAGGAAATTCACCCCTCCACTTT
TRBJ2-1 TRBV19 - - CASSTIRDWTAEQFF TGTGCCAGTAGTACCATCCGGGACTGGACCGCTGAGCAGTTCTTC
TRBJ1-1 TRBV28 - - CASSPGSLENTEAFF TGTGCCAGCAGTCCCGGGTCACTCGAGAACACTGAAGCTTTCTTT
TRBJ1-2 TRBV12-5 - - CASGLAQQLLPYGYTF TGTGCTAGTGGTTTGGCCCAACAGCTTTTGCCTTATGGCTACACCTTC
TRBJ1-6 TRBV15 - - CATSRDSGRGGSPLHF TGTGCCACCAGCAGAGATTCAGGACGAGGCGGGTCACCCCTCCACTTT
TRBJ2-2 TRBV5-5 - - CASSLAGDTGELFF TGTGCCAGCAGCTTGGCGGGGGACACCGGGGAGCTGTTTTTT
TRBJ2-6 TRBV24-1 once - CATRGLEAGANVLTF TGTGCCACCAGGGGTTTAGAGGCTGGGGCCAACGTCCTGACTTTC
TRBJ1-4 TRBV5-5 - - CASSLEGASEKLFF TGTGCCAGCAGCTTGGAAGGGGCCTCTGAAAAACTGTTTTTT
TRBJ1-1 TRBV27 - - CASIRTALMNTEAFF TGTGCCAGCATCAGGACAGCCCTCATGAACACTGAAGCTTTCTTT
TRBJ2-1 TRBV11-3 - TRBD2 CASSLQAGVIPNEQFF TGTGCCAGCAGCTTACAGGCGGGAGTCATCCCTAATGAGCAGTTCTTC
TRBJ2-2 TRBV4-2 - - CASSQDQGNTGELFF TGTGCCAGCAGCCAAGATCAGGGGAACACCGGGGAGCTGTTTTTT
TRBJ2-4 TRBV10-3 - - CAISDRGVRVAKNIQYF TGTGCCATCAGTGACAGGGGGGTACGAGTAGCCAAAAACATTCAGTACTTC
TRBJ2-2 TRBV6-1 - - CASSDGGPGELFF TGTGCCAGCAGTGACGGGGGGCCCGGGGAGCTGTTTTTT
TRBJ2-5 TRBV5-1 - TRBD1 CASSWRDREDQYF TGCGCCAGCAGCTGGAGGGACAGGGAAGACCAGTACTTC
TRBJ2-2 TRBV5-4 - TRBD1 CASSRGQGSGGELFF TGTGCCAGCAGCCGCGGACAGGGCTCAGGCGGGGAGCTGTTTTTT
TRBJ1-5 TRBV19 - - CASSIIPDQPQHF TGTGCCAGTAGTATAATTCCTGATCAGCCCCAGCATTTT
TRBJ2-5 TRBV6-5 - TRBD2 CASTVTGGPGETQYF TGTGCCAGCACCGTGACGGGGGGGCCAGGAGAGACCCAGTACTTC
TRBJ2-2 TRBV19 - TRBD2 CASTIAGTNTGELFF TGTGCCAGTACGATAGCGGGGACGAACACCGGGGAGCTGTTTTTT
TRBJ2-5 TRBV7-6 - - CASSLGTGQETQYF TGTGCCAGCAGCTTAGGCACGGGTCAAGAGACCCAGTACTTC
TRBJ2-3 TRBV9 - TRBD2 CASSKAGVVDTQYF TGTGCCAGCTCTAAGGCGGGGGTAGTTGATACGCAGTATTTT
TRBJ2-1 TRBV6-5 once - CASGVQGLSYNEQFF TGTGCCAGCGGAGTACAGGGCCTAAGCTACAATGAGCAGTTCTTC
TRBJ2-1 TRBV7-9 - - CASSLVGGKSYNEQFF TGTGCCAGCAGCTTAGTGGGCGGGAAGTCCTACAATGAGCAGTTCTTC
TRBJ2-7 TRBV7-9 - - CASSPDGGRYEQYF TGTGCCAGCAGCCCCGACGGAGGGCGATACGAGCAGTACTTC
TRBJ2-1 TRBV9 - - CASSVQDSPYYNEQFF TGTGCCAGCAGCGTTCAGGACAGTCCTTACTACAATGAGCAGTTCTTC
TRBJ2-4 TRBV12-3/TRBV12-4 once - CASSVQGTLQYF TGTGCCAGCAGCGTCCAGGGGACCCTTCAGTACTTC
TRBJ1-2 TRBV5-1 many - CASSLEGINYGYTF TGCGCCAGCAGCTTGGAGGGGATAAACTATGGCTACACCTTC
TRBJ2-7 TRBV14 - TRBD2 CASSQARLAGGAISYEQYF TGTGCCAGCAGCCAAGCTCGACTAGCGGGAGGGGCCATTTCATACGAGCAGTACTTC
TRBJ2-1 TRBV9 - TRBD2 CASTLTGEGSYNEQFF TGTGCCAGCACCCTAACGGGGGAGGGCTCCTACAATGAGCAGTTCTTC
TRBJ1-5 TRBV4-1 - - CASSQEYGRYQPQHF TGCGCCAGCAGCCAAGAGTATGGCAGATATCAGCCCCAGCATTTT
TRBJ2-7 TRBV13 - TRBD2 CASSPPIGGDNEQYF TGTGCCAGCAGCCCACCCATCGGGGGGGACAACGAGCAGTACTTC
TRBJ1-2 TRBV6-5 once - CASSPGGRRNYGYTF TGTGCCAGCAGTCCGGGAGGGAGGAGGAACTATGGCTACACCTTC
TRBJ1-4 TRBV18 - - CASSPKAQGTTNEKLFF TGTGCCAGCTCACCGAAGGCCCAGGGGACAACTAATGAAAAACTGTTTTTT
TRBJ2-7 TRBV7-2 once TRBD2 CASSLLLAGPYEQYF TGTGCCAGCAGCTTATTATTAGCGGGACCCTACGAGCAGTACTTC
TRBJ1-3 TRBV4-2 - - CASSQDLSGSGNTIYF TGTGCCAGCAGCCAAGATCTCTCGGGGTCTGGAAACACCATATATTTT
TRBJ2-7 TRBV5-4 few TRBD2 CASSSGLAGYEQYF TGTGCCAGCAGCTCGGGACTAGCGGGCTACGAGCAGTACTTC
TRBJ2-1 TRBV28 - - CASRYYQDYNEQFF TGTGCCAGTCGTTATTACCAGGACTACAATGAGCAGTTCTTC
TRBJ2-7 TRBV4-1 - TRBD1 CASSQDLDRDEQYF TGCGCCAGCAGCCAAGATCTGGACAGGGACGAGCAGTACTTC